Listed below are T cell receptor beta chains from one sample, sequenced in a study of PD-L1 blockade in urothelial cancer. TCRdb's table, derived via immunoSEQ multiplex PCR, lists solely in-frame clones and lacks some. The sample gives fewer than 130,000 clones, around 85% of which show up once; about 2.4% is in the top ten. Here the sequenced sample was PBMCs, taken around atezolizumab (anti-PD-L1) treatment. The receptors were gathered from a man aged 45-65 years with urothelial cancer. The CDR3 runs from the conserved cysteine through the conserved F or W. Each record gives: CDR3 length, V gene, D gene, J gene, CDR3 protein. The D gene is left open where the match is weak.

CDR3 length: 13; V gene: TRBV5-1; D gene: .; J gene: TRBJ2-6; CDR3 protein: CASRSSGANVLTF
CDR3 length: 17; V gene: TRBV5-1; D gene: .; J gene: TRBJ2-2; CDR3 protein: CASSLNPLGSYTGELFF
CDR3 length: 11; V gene: TRBV30; D gene: .; J gene: TRBJ2-3; CDR3 protein: CAWLRADTQYF
CDR3 length: 17; V gene: TRBV9; D gene: .; J gene: TRBJ2-1; CDR3 protein: CASSQNLAGSSYNEQFF
CDR3 length: 14; V gene: TRBV28; D gene: .; J gene: TRBJ1-5; CDR3 protein: CASSPGQLNQPQHF
CDR3 length: 15; V gene: TRBV6-1; D gene: TRBD2; J gene: TRBJ2-3; CDR3 protein: CASRRLATSTDTQYF
CDR3 length: 14; V gene: TRBV5-1; D gene: .; J gene: TRBJ2-1; CDR3 protein: CASSKGGTGGSKFF
CDR3 length: 15; V gene: TRBV4-1; D gene: .; J gene: TRBJ2-3; CDR3 protein: CASSPRDTITDTQYF
CDR3 length: 16; V gene: TRBV5-1; D gene: TRBD1; J gene: TRBJ1-6; CDR3 protein: CASSFEPGTGGAPLHF
CDR3 length: 16; V gene: TRBV28; D gene: TRBD1; J gene: TRBJ1-2; CDR3 protein: CATANVGQGHNYGYTF
CDR3 length: 15; V gene: TRBV19; D gene: TRBD1; J gene: TRBJ1-2; CDR3 protein: CASTEGGDRGYGYTF
CDR3 length: 16; V gene: TRBV9; D gene: .; J gene: TRBJ1-4; CDR3 protein: CASSVGAGKTNEKLFF
CDR3 length: 17; V gene: TRBV19; D gene: TRBD2; J gene: TRBJ2-1; CDR3 protein: CASTPILTSGRSNEQFF
CDR3 length: 15; V gene: TRBV15; D gene: TRBD1; J gene: TRBJ1-1; CDR3 protein: CATSIFDRVYTEAFF
CDR3 length: 15; V gene: TRBV10-2; D gene: TRBD1; J gene: TRBJ1-5; CDR3 protein: CASAGQGRSNQPQHF
CDR3 length: 16; V gene: TRBV6-5; D gene: TRBD2; J gene: TRBJ2-5; CDR3 protein: CASSYLTSDTQETQYF
CDR3 length: 15; V gene: TRBV28; D gene: .; J gene: TRBJ1-3; CDR3 protein: CASSLSGGSGNTIYF
CDR3 length: 15; V gene: TRBV11-2; D gene: .; J gene: TRBJ2-7; CDR3 protein: CASSPQGGTTYEQYF
CDR3 length: 14; V gene: TRBV2; D gene: .; J gene: TRBJ2-5; CDR3 protein: CASNHDRNQETQYF
CDR3 length: 15; V gene: TRBV7-3; D gene: .; J gene: TRBJ2-3; CDR3 protein: CASSLAWGDTDTQYF
CDR3 length: 14; V gene: TRBV6-5; D gene: .; J gene: TRBJ1-3; CDR3 protein: CASSLTVSGNTIYF
CDR3 length: 14; V gene: TRBV19; D gene: TRBD2; J gene: TRBJ2-1; CDR3 protein: CASSRLAGGDEQFF
CDR3 length: 15; V gene: TRBV2; D gene: TRBD1; J gene: TRBJ1-1; CDR3 protein: CASSDDRGRKTEAFF
CDR3 length: 13; V gene: TRBV5-6; D gene: .; J gene: TRBJ2-3; CDR3 protein: CASSLAGTDTQYF
CDR3 length: 15; V gene: TRBV2; D gene: TRBD1; J gene: TRBJ2-7; CDR3 protein: CASSEEGTVTYEQYF
CDR3 length: 16; V gene: TRBV19; D gene: .; J gene: TRBJ1-6; CDR3 protein: CASSAFGSSYNSPLHF
CDR3 length: 15; V gene: TRBV7-9; D gene: TRBD1; J gene: TRBJ1-6; CDR3 protein: CASSLAGTENSPLHF
CDR3 length: 15; V gene: TRBV30; D gene: TRBD2; J gene: TRBJ2-5; CDR3 protein: CAWSVAGGPGETQYF
CDR3 length: 15; V gene: TRBV2; D gene: TRBD1; J gene: TRBJ1-5; CDR3 protein: CASSEYGQAYQPQHF
CDR3 length: 13; V gene: TRBV9; D gene: TRBD1; J gene: TRBJ2-7; CDR3 protein: CASTLGTGDEQYF
CDR3 length: 15; V gene: TRBV18; D gene: TRBD1; J gene: TRBJ1-5; CDR3 protein: CASSSGTGGNQPQHF
CDR3 length: 15; V gene: TRBV13; D gene: .; J gene: TRBJ2-3; CDR3 protein: CASSRPSMSEDTQYF
CDR3 length: 13; V gene: TRBV6-4; D gene: .; J gene: TRBJ1-5; CDR3 protein: CASSSRENQPQHF
CDR3 length: 16; V gene: TRBV7-2; D gene: TRBD1; J gene: TRBJ2-7; CDR3 protein: CASSLAPGQATSVWYF
CDR3 length: 14; V gene: TRBV18; D gene: .; J gene: TRBJ2-7; CDR3 protein: CASSEGAHSYEQYF
CDR3 length: 15; V gene: TRBV7-2; D gene: .; J gene: TRBJ2-5; CDR3 protein: CASSLVGLPGETQYF
CDR3 length: 16; V gene: TRBV5-4; D gene: TRBD1; J gene: TRBJ1-3; CDR3 protein: CASSLDLGQGGNTIYF
CDR3 length: 16; V gene: TRBV4-1; D gene: TRBD2; J gene: TRBJ2-7; CDR3 protein: CASSRASGISPYEQYF
CDR3 length: 16; V gene: TRBV5-1; D gene: TRBD1; J gene: TRBJ2-5; CDR3 protein: CASSAGDRGVGETQYF
CDR3 length: 16; V gene: TRBV19; D gene: TRBD1; J gene: TRBJ2-1; CDR3 protein: CARPLRNRGSYNEQFF